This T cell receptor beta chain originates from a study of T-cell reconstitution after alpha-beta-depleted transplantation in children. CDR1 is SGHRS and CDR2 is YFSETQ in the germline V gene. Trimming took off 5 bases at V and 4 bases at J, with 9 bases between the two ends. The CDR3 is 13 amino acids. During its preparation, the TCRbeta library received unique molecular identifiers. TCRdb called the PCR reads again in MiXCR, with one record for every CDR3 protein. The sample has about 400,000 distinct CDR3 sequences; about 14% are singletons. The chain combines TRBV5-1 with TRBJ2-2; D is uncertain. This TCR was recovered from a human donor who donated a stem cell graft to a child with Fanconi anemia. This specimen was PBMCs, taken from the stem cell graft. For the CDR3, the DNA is TGCGCCAGCAGTTCGGATGTCACCGGGGAGCTGTTTTTT. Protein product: CASSSDVTGELFF.